This T cell receptor beta chain was sequenced in a study of T-cell reconstitution after alpha-beta-depleted transplantation in children. This clonotype occurred many times. The CDR3 covers 15 residues. Trimming left V 1 base short and J 3 bases short, with 12 bases between. Germline V gene data show CDR1 as LGHNA and CDR2 as YNFKEQ. Preparation of the TCRbeta library used unique molecular identifiers. Using its own MiXCR run on the PCR reads, TCRdb lists one record per CDR3 protein. Among about 590,000 distinct CDR3 sequences, roughly 13% were seen once, and the ten largest hold 2.2%. The chain employs TRBV4-2 and TRBJ2-5; D is uncertain. The sequence derives from a male patient aged 5 to 17 who had a stem cell transplant for acute myeloid leukemia, so the T cells may come from the graft donor. The source material was PBMCs, mostly from graft donor cells, sampled 360 days after TCRalphabeta/CD19-depleted stem cell transplant. The CDR3 reads CASSQGGVAEETQYF. CDR3 nucleotides: TGTGCCAGCAGCCAAGGAGGAGTAGCAGAAGAGACCCAGTACTTC.